A selection of T cell receptor beta chains follows, all from one sample in a study of blood T cell repertoires in COVID-19. Here immunoSEQ multiplex PCR was the method, and the copy in TCRdb shows in-frame clones only, minus some. The table includes about 200,000 clones, about 78% detected once. The sample comprised peripheral blood. The source of these receptors is a woman in her sixties or seventies with acute or convalescent COVID-19. Both conserved end residues are trimmed from each CDR3.

ASQIGAGVGNEQF	TRBV5-1
ASSFSLVGNEQF	TRBV27
ASSLEAGVIHEQY	TRBV5-6
SASWGAGSQETQY	TRBV20-1
ASSELLGLGEQY	TRBV6-1
ASSLYGPPSEQY	TRBV5-1
ASSVGNSGGDTEAF	TRBV9
ASSPEEGRAYEQY	TRBV5-5
ASRVGGPGNTIY	TRBV6-5
ASSLGIRGSFNEQF	TRBV7-8
SVVGTGGDGYT	TRBV29-1
ASSQDKGLAGDPNTGELF	TRBV4-1
ASSQGGLVEKLF	TRBV4-1
ASSFIRDREDYNSPLH	TRBV27
ASNLRTGLAYEQY	TRBV4-1
ATSMGGKAGVNEQY	TRBV15